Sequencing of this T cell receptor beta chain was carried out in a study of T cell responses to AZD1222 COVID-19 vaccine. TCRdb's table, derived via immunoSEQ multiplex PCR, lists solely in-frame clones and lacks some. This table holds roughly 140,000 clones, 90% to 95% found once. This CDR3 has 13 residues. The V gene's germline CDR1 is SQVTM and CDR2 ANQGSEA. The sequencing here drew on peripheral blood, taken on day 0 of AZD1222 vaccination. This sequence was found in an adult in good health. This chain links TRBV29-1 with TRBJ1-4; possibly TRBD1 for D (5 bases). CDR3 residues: CSGGSKSNEKLFF. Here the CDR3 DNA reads TGCAGTGGGGGGTCGAAGTCTAATGAAAAACTGTTTTTT.